The clone carrying this TCR beta chain was recorded many times. These data are taken from a study of blood T cell repertoires in COVID-19. Sequenced by immunoSEQ multiplex PCR; TCRdb stores in-frame clones only, minus some. Among roughly 200,000 clones listed, 80% to 85% were seen once. A Seattle source enrolled patients during active infection and followed them longitudinally. This TCR came from an elderly woman with COVID-19, enrolled during active disease. Material: peripheral blood.

The CDR3 sequence is CASRSVERYEQYF. CDR3 bases: TGTGCCAGCAGGAGTGTCGAGAGGTACGAGCAGTACTTC. The chain has TRBV28 and TRBJ2-7; D call uncertain. The germline V gene encodes CDR1 MDHEN and CDR2 SYDVKM. The CDR3 runs 13 residues. V was pared by 6 bases and J by 4 bases, with 13 bases between. The full variable domain, rest sourced from reference TRBV28 and TRBJ2-7, is DVKVTQSSRYLVKRTGEKVFLECVQDMDHENMFWYRQDPGLGLRLIYFSYDVKMKEKGDIPEGYSVSREKKERFSLILESASTNQTSMYLCASRSVERYEQYFGPGTRLTVT.